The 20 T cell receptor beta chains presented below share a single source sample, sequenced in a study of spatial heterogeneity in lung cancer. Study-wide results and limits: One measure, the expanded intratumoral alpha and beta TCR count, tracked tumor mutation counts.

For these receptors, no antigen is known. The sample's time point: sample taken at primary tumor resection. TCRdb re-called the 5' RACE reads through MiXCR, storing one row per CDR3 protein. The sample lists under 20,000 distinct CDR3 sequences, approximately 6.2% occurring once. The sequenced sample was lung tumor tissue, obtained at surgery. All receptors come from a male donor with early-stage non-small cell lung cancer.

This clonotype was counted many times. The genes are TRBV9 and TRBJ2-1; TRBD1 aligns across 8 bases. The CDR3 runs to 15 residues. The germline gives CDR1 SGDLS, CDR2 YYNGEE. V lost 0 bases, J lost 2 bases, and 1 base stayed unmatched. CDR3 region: CASSVGTGTYNEQFF. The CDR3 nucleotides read TGTGCCAGCAGCGTAGGGACAGGGACCTACAATGAGCAGTTCTTC.

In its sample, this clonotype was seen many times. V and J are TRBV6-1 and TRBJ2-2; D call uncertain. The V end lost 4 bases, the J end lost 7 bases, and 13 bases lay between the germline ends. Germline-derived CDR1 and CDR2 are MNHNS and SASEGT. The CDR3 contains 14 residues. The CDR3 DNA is TGTGCCAGCAGTGTCACCCACGGGCTCGGGGAGCTGTTTTTT. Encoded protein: CASSVTHGLGELFF.

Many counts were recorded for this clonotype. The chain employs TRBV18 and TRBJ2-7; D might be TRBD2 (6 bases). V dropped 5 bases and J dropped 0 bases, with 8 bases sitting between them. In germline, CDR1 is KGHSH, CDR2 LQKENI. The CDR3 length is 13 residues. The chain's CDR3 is CASSGGSSYEQYF. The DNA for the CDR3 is TGTGCCAGCTCAGGGGGGAGCTCCTACGAGCAGTACTTC.

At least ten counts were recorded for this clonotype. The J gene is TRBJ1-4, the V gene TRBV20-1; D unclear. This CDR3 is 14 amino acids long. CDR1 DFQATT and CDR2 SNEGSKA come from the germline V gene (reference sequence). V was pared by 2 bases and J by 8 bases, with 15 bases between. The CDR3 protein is CSARTGFPGEKLFF. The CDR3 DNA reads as TGCAGTGCTAGAACCGGCTTCCCCGGAGAAAAACTGTTTTTT.

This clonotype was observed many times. The CDR3 DNA reads as TGTGCCAGCTCACCACCGGAACTAGCGGGCGGCGGCGAGCAGTACTTC. Its protein product is CASSPPELAGGGEQYF. V and J are TRBV18 and TRBJ2-7; 9 nucleotides line up with TRBD2. Losses at the gene ends were 0 bases for V and 6 bases for J; bases not matched to a gene: 9. The CDR3 consists of 16 residues. Germline CDR1 and CDR2: KGHSH and LQKENI.

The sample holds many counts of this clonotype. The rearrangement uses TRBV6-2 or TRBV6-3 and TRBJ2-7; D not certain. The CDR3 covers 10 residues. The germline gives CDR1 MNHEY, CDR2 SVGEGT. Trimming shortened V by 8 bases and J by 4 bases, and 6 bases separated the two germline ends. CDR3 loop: CASGDYEQYF. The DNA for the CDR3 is TGTGCCAGCGGGGATTACGAGCAGTACTTC.

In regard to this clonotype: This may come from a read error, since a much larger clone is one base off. The CDR3 coding sequence is TGTGCCAGCAGGCAGGACAGGGGAGTCCACGAGCAGTACTTC. It translates to CASRQDRGVHEQYF. The chain links TRBV6-1 to TRBJ2-7; 9 nucleotides match TRBD1. This CDR3 comprises 14 residues. V shed 6 bases and J 5 bases; nucleotides not matched to a gene: 8. The germline CDR1 and CDR2 sequences are MNHNS and SASEGT.

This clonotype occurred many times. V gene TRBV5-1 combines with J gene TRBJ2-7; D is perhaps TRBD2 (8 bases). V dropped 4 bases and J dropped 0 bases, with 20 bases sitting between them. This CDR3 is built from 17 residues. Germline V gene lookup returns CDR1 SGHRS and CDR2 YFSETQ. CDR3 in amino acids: CASSHRGSGTSSYEQYF. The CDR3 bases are TGCGCCAGCAGCCACAGGGGCTCCGGGACTAGCTCCTACGAGCAGTACTTC.

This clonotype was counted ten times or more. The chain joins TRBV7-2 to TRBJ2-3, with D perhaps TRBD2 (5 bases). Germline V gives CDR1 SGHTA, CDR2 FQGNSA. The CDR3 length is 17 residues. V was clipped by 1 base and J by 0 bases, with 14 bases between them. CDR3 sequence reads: CASSLVRAGASTDTQYF. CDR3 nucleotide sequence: TGTGCCAGCAGCTTAGTGAGGGCGGGCGCGAGCACAGATACGCAGTATTTT.

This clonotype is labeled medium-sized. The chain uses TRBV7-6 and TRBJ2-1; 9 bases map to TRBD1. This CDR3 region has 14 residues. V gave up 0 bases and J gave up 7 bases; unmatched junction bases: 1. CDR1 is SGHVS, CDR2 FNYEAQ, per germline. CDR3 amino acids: CASSLAGTGNEQFF. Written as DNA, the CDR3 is TGTGCCAGCAGCTTAGCCGGGACAGGGAATGAGCAGTTCTTC.

CDR3 in amino acids: CASTPGDRASAETQYF. CDR3 sequence (DNA): TGTGCCAGCACCCCTGGGGATAGGGCTTCGGCGGAGACCCAGTACTTC. V gene TRBV28 combines with J gene TRBJ2-5; D ambiguous. The CDR3 extends over 16 amino acids. CDR1 MDHEN and CDR2 SYDVKM come from the germline V gene. The V end was cut by 7 bases, the J end by 5 bases, with 23 bases between.

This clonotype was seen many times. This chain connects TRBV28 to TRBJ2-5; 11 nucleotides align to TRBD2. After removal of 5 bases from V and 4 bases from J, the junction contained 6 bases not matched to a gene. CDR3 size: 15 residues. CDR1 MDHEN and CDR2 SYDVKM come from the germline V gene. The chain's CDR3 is CASSSIAGGAETQYF. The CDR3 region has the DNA TGTGCCAGCAGTAGCATAGCGGGAGGGGCAGAGACCCAGTACTTC. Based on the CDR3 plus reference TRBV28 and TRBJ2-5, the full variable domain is DVKVTQSSRYLVKRTGEKVFLECVQDMDHENMFWYRQDPGLGLRLIYFSYDVKMKEKGDIPEGYSVSREKKERFSLILESASTNQTSMYLCASSSIAGGAETQYFGPGTRLLVL.

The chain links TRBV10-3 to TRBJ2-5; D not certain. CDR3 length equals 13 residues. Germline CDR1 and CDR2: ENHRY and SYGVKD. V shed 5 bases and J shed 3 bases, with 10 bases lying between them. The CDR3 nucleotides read TGTGCCATCAGTCGAGACGGAAAAGAGACCCAGTACTTC. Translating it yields CAISRDGKETQYF.

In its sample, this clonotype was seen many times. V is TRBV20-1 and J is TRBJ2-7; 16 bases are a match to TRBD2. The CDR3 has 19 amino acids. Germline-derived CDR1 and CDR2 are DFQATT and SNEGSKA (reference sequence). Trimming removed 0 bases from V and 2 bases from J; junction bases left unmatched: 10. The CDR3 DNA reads TGCAGTGCTAGAGACACCGGGACTAGCGGGGGGGCCTCCCCCTACGAGCAGTACTTC. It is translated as CSARDTGTSGGASPYEQYF.

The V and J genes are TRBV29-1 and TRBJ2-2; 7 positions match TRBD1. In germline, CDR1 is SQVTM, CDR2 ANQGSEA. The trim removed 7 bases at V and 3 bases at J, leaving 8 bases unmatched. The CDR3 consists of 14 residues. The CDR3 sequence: CSGRQGRYTGELFF. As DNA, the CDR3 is TGCAGCGGAAGACAGGGTCGGTACACCGGGGAGCTGTTTTTT.

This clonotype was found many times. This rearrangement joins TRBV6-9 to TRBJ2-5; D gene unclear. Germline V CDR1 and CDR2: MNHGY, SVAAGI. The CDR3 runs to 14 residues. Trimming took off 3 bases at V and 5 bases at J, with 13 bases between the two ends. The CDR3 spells CASSYPRLVETQYF. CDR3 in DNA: TGTGCCAGCAGTTACCCACGACTCGTCGAGACCCAGTACTTC.

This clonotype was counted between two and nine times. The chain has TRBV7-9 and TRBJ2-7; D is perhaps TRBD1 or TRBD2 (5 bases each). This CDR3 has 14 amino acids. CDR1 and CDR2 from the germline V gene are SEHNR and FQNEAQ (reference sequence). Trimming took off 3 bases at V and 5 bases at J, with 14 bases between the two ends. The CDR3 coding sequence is TGTGCCAGCAGCTTGGGGACCCGGGTCCACGAGCAGTACTTC. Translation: CASSLGTRVHEQYF.

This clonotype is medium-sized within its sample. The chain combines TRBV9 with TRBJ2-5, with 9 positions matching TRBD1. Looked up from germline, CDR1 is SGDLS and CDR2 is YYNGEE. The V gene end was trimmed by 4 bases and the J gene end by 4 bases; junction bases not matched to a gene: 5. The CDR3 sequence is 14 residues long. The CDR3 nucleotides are TGTGCCAGCAGCCCCCGGACAGGGGTAGAGACCCAGTACTTC. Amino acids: CASSPRTGVETQYF.

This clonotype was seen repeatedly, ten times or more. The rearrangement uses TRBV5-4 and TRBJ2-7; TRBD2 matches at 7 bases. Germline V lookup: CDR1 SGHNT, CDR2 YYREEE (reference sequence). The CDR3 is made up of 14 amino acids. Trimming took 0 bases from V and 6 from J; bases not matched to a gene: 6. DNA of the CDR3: TGTGCCAGCAGCTTGGCGATGGGAGGGCCCGAGCAGTACTTC. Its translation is CASSLAMGGPEQYF. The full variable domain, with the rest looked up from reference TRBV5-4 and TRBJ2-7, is ETGVTQSPTHLIKTRGQQVTLRCSSQSGHNTVSWYQQALGQGPQFIFQYYREEENGRGNFPPRFSGLQFPNYSSELNVNALELDDSALYLCASSLAMGGPEQYFGPGTRLTVT.

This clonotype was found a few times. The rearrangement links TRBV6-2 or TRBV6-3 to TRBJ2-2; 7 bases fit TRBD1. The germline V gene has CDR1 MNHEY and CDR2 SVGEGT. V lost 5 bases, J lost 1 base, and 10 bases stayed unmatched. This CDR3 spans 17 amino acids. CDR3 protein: CASSRDSLGRNTGELFF. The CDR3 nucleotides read TGTGCCAGCAGTCGGGACAGCCTAGGTCGGAACACCGGGGAGCTGTTTTTT.